The present TCR beta chain was sequenced within a study of T-cell memory formation after mild COVID-19. Germline CDR1 reads MNHEY; CDR2 reads SVGAGI. This CDR3 is built from 16 residues. After removal of 5 bases from V and 7 bases from J, the junction contained 7 bases not matched to a gene. This clonotype occurred a few times. TCRdb re-analysed the 5' RACE reads in MiXCR, keeping a single row per CDR3 protein. The table records hundreds of thousands of distinct CDR3 sequences, around 15% of them present only once. This clonotype was sampled from a man between 18 and 29 years old who had mild COVID-19 (a few samples of this study predate the infection). Cell type and time point are not known. The rearrangement uses TRBV6-5 and TRBJ2-2, with TRBD2 matching 13 bases. The sequenced material came from PBMCs or a T cell subset sorted from them (not recorded which). The CDR3 nucleotides are TGTGCCAGCAGTCCGACTAGCGGGGGGTTATACGGGGAGCTGTTTTTT. This gives the protein CASSPTSGGLYGELFF.